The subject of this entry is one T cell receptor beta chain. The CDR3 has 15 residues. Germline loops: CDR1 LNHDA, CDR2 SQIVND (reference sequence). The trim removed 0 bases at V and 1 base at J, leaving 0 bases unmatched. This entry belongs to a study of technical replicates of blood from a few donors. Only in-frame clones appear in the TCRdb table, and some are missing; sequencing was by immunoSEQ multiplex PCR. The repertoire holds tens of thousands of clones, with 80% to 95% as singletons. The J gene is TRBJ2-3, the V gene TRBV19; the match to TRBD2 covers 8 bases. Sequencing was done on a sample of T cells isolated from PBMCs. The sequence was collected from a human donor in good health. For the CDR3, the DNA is TGTGCCAGTAGTATAGAACTAGCGGGCACAGATACGCAGTATTTT. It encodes CASSIELAGTDTQYF. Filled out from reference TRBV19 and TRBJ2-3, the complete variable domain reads DGGITQSPKYLFRKEGQNVTLSCEQNLNHDAMYWYRQDPGQGLRLIYYSQIVNDFQKGDIAEGYSVSREKKESFPLTVTSAQKNPTAFYLCASSIELAGTDTQYFGPGTRLTVL.